A single sample is the source of the 21 T cell receptor beta chains below, sequenced in a study of T cell responses to AZD1222 COVID-19 vaccine (dated by TCRdb to about 2021). Library preparation employed the immunoSEQ multiplex PCR assay. Here the immuneACCESS table is served through TCRdb, limited to in-frame sequences with V and J called. Missing clones are a known gap in these copies; in checked studies unresolved V genes cover under half, and the rest lacks a known reason. The table for this sample lists some 130,000 clones; 85% to 95% of them were counted only once. The ten largest clones capture 5% to 6.5% of the sample. Per the publication, the time point label means: baseline before first vaccination. Sample: peripheral blood, taken on day 0 of AZD1222 vaccination. These receptors were obtained from an adult in good health.

The gene calls are TRBV2 and TRBJ2-5; TRBD2 matches at 13 bases. Per the germline V gene, CDR1 is SNHLY and CDR2 is FYNNEI. V trimming: 6 bases; J trimming: 9 bases; junction bases outside the gene matches: 7. The CDR3 totals 14 residues. This CDR3 is CASSQLAGGEAQYF. In DNA, the CDR3 is TGTGCCAGCAGCCAACTAGCGGGAGGGGAGGCCCAGTACTTC.

This clone was picked up one time. J is TRBJ1-6 and V is TRBV12-5; D remains unclear. V lost 6 bases and J lost 0, with 12 bases in between. The germline gives CDR1 LGHNT, CDR2 FRNRAP. The CDR3 spans 16 residues. CDR3 nucleotides: TGTGCTAGTGGCATAGCGAGGAGCTCCTATAATTCACCCCTCCACTTT. It is translated as CASGIARSSYNSPLHF.

The chain uses TRBV6-5 and TRBJ2-3, with a weak D call TRBD2 (5 bases). This CDR3 contains 12 residues. Trimming took 4 bases from V and 9 from J, leaving 11 bases between them. Germline loops: CDR1 MNHEY, CDR2 SVGAGI. CDR3 loop: CASSFLRGTQYF. CDR3 coding DNA: TGTGCCAGCAGTTTCCTCCGAGGGACGCAGTATTTT.

The chain carries TRBV7-9 and TRBJ2-1, with 10 bases matching TRBD2. The germline CDR1 and CDR2 sequences are SEHNR and FQNEAQ (reference sequence). The length of the CDR3 is 15 residues. With 5 bases clipped from V and 5 bases from J, the junction kept 6 bases outside the gene matches. The CDR3 DNA reads as TGTGCCAGCAGCACACCGGGACTAGCGAACAATGAGCAGTTCTTC. Residues: CASSTPGLANNEQFF.

The chain employs TRBV19 and TRBJ1-1; weak D call: TRBD1 (6 bases). The CDR3 is made up of 16 amino acids. Trimming left V 1 base short and J 0 bases short, with 12 bases between. Per the germline V gene, CDR1 is LNHDA and CDR2 is SQIVND (reference sequence). CDR3 protein: CASSIAQGRVNTEAFF. CDR3 DNA: TGTGCCAGTAGTATAGCACAGGGCAGGGTGAACACTGAAGCTTTCTTT.

The V call is TRBV3-1 (or the pseudogene TRBV3-2), the J call TRBJ2-5; TRBD2 matches 12 bases. Germline loops: CDR1 LGHDT, CDR2 YNNKEL (reference sequence). V shed 3 bases, J shed 5 bases, and the junction held 4 bases outside the gene matches. This CDR3 contains 15 residues. CDR3 coding DNA: TGTGCCAGCAGCCAGGGACTAGCGGGTGGGGAGACCCAGTACTTC. This translates into CASSQGLAGGETQYF.

V gene TRBV27 combines with J gene TRBJ2-3, with D possibly TRBD2 on 6 matching bases. V was shortened by 2 bases and J by 4 bases, with 19 bases between the two germline ends. Germline V gene data show CDR1 as MNHEY and CDR2 as SMNVEV (reference sequence). The CDR3 sequence is 17 residues long. CDR3 nucleotides: TGTGCCAGCAGTTTAGCCCGTCCGGGAGAGAGGGCAGATACGCAGTATTTT. The encoded protein is CASSLARPGERADTQYF.

The V call is TRBV24-1, the J call TRBJ1-5, with 11 bases matching TRBD1. The CDR3 contains 15 residues. The germline gives CDR1 KGHDR, CDR2 SFDVKD. The J segment lost 6 bases and the V segment lost 8 bases, leaving 8 bases of the junction unmatched. CDR3 nucleotides: TGTGCCACCAAACCGGGGACAGGGGGAATTCAGCCCCAGCATTTT. It yields the protein CATKPGTGGIQPQHF.

The chain uses TRBV19 and TRBJ2-6; D unclear. CDR1 and CDR2 from the germline V gene are LNHDA and SQIVND (reference sequence). The CDR3 consists of 21 residues. Trimming cost V 7 bases and J 1 base, with 29 bases left between them. The CDR3 nucleotides are TGTGCCAGTATCCCCGGGCGGCAGATGCGCGGCGGCGAATCTGGGGCCAACGTCCTGACTTTC. As protein: CASIPGRQMRGGESGANVLTF.

This clone appeared a single time. The chain combines TRBV6-2 or TRBV6-3 with TRBJ1-4, with 10 bases aligning to TRBD1. Germline CDR1 reads MNHEY; CDR2 reads SVGEGT. The CDR3 sequence is 15 residues long. With V trimmed by 4 bases and J by 8 bases, 7 bases remained unmatched. CDR3 coding DNA: TGTGCCAGCAGTTGGGACAGGGGCGGTGTGGAAAAACTGTTTTTT. The encoded protein is CASSWDRGGVEKLFF.

The chain joins TRBV12-3 or TRBV12-4 to TRBJ2-2; D is ambiguous. V lost 8 bases to trimming and J lost 4 bases, with 5 bases between them. The CDR3 extends over 11 amino acids. CDR3: CASSSTGELFF. The CDR3 coding sequence is TGTGCCAGCTCGTCCACCGGGGAGCTGTTTTTT.

The V call is TRBV2, the J call TRBJ2-2; D is uncertain. Trimming cost V 3 bases and J 3 bases, with 8 bases left between them. This CDR3 has 14 amino acids. Germline V gene lookup returns CDR1 SNHLY and CDR2 FYNNEI. As DNA, the CDR3 is TGTGCCAGCAGTGACCCCAGATACACCGGGGAGCTGTTTTTT. Translated: CASSDPRYTGELFF.

The rearrangement uses TRBV28 and TRBJ1-1; a possible D gene is TRBD1 (5 bases). V was cut by 3 bases and J by 0 bases, with 17 bases left in between. Germline CDR1 reads MDHEN; CDR2 reads SYDVKM. This CDR3 spans 17 amino acids. DNA for the CDR3: TGTGCCAGCAGTTTCCCCTCCGGACACCTCTTGAACACTGAAGCTTTCTTT. It is translated as CASSFPSGHLLNTEAFF.

The chain joins TRBV2 to TRBJ1-2; 9 bases map to TRBD1. Germline V gene sequence: CDR1 SNHLY, CDR2 FYNNEI. The CDR3 has 13 amino acids. V trimming: 4 bases; J trimming: 8 bases; junction bases outside the gene matches: 5. CDR3 protein: CASSGDRAGGYTF. The CDR3 DNA reads TGTGCCAGCAGTGGGGACAGGGCGGGAGGCTACACCTTC. Combining the CDR3 with reference TRBV2 and TRBJ1-2 gives the whole variable domain EPEVTQTPSHQVTQMGQEVILRCVPISNHLYFYWYRQILGQKVEFLVSFYNNEISEKSEIFDDQFSVERPDGSNFTLKIRSTKLEDSAMYFCASSGDRAGGYTFGSGTRLTVV.

The chain recombines TRBV20-1 with TRBJ2-7; tentatively, D is TRBD1 (5 bases). This CDR3 has 14 amino acids. V dropped 3 bases and J dropped 3 bases, with 15 bases sitting between them. Germline-derived CDR1 and CDR2 are DFQATT and SNEGSKA (reference sequence). The CDR3 spells CSASPRASLYEQYF. CDR3 DNA sequence: TGCAGTGCTAGTCCCAGGGCTTCCCTCTACGAGCAGTACTTC.

The chain joins TRBV7-9 to TRBJ2-1, with 10 bases matching TRBD1. V was clipped by 0 bases and J by 13 bases; unmatched bases: 6. This CDR3 spans 14 amino acids. The germline gives CDR1 SEHNR, CDR2 FQNEAQ (reference sequence). CDR3 residues: CASSLATGGEPQFF. In DNA, the CDR3 is TGTGCCAGCAGCTTAGCGACAGGGGGCGAACCCCAGTTCTTC.

This clone has more than one count but fewer than ten. The chain combines TRBV5-4 with TRBJ2-1; 7 bases match TRBD1. This CDR3 is 13 amino acids long. The V gene end was trimmed by 4 bases and the J gene end by 7 bases; junction bases not matched to a gene: 5. Per germline, CDR1 SGHNT and CDR2 YYREEE (reference sequence). CDR3 sequence (DNA): TGTGCCAGCAGCCCCGGGACAGCGAATGAGCAGTTCTTC. Translated, it gives CASSPGTANEQFF.

V usage is TRBV9 and J usage is TRBJ1-4, with TRBD1 as a possible D gene (5 bases). V lost 0 bases, J lost 0 bases, and 6 bases lay in between. The CDR3 is 15 residues long. CDR1 and CDR2 from the germline V gene are SGDLS and YYNGEE. This CDR3 reads CASSVGGATNEKLFF. The CDR3, as DNA: TGTGCCAGCAGCGTAGGGGGGGCAACTAATGAAAAACTGTTTTTT.

This chain joins TRBV27 and TRBJ2-1; D gene ambiguous. Germline CDR1 and CDR2: MNHEY and SMNVEV (reference sequence). V was clipped by 2 bases and J by 4 bases, with 9 bases between them. The CDR3 extends over 14 amino acids. The CDR3 DNA follows: TGTGCCAGCAGTTTAGGTTGGGCTTACAATGAGCAGTTCTTC. It yields the protein CASSLGWAYNEQFF.

The chain uses TRBV2 and TRBJ2-7; TRBD2 matches 12 bases. CDR3 length: 16 residues. Trimming removed 4 bases from V and 6 bases from J; junction bases left unmatched: 10. Germline assignment: CDR1 SNHLY and CDR2 FYNNEI. Written as DNA, the CDR3 is TGTGCCAGCAGTGCCCCCCGACTAGCGGGAGAGGGCGAGCAGTACTTC. Its translation: CASSAPRLAGEGEQYF.

The rearrangement links TRBV11-2 to TRBJ2-2, with D perhaps TRBD2 (6 bases). Trimming cost V 5 bases and J 0 bases, with 10 bases left between them. There are 15 residues in the CDR3. Looked up from germline, CDR1 is SGHAT and CDR2 is FQNNGV. The chain's CDR3 is CASSPRDPNTGELFF. The CDR3 coding sequence is TGTGCCAGCAGCCCGCGGGACCCGAACACCGGGGAGCTGTTTTTT.